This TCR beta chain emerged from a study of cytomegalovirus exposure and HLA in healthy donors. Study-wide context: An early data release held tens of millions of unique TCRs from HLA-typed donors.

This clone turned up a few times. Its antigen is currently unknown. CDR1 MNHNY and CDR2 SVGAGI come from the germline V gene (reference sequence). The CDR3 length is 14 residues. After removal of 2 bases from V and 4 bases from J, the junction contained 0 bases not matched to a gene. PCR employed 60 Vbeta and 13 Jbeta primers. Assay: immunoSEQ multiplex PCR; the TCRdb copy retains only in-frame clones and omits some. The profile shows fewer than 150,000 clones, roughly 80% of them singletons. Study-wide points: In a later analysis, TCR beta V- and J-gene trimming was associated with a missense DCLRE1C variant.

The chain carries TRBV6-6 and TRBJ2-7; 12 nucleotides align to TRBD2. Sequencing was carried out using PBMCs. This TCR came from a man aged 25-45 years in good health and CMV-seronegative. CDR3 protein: CASSYGTSGYEQYF. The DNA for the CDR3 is TGTGCCAGCAGTTACGGGACTAGCGGGTACGAGCAGTACTTC.